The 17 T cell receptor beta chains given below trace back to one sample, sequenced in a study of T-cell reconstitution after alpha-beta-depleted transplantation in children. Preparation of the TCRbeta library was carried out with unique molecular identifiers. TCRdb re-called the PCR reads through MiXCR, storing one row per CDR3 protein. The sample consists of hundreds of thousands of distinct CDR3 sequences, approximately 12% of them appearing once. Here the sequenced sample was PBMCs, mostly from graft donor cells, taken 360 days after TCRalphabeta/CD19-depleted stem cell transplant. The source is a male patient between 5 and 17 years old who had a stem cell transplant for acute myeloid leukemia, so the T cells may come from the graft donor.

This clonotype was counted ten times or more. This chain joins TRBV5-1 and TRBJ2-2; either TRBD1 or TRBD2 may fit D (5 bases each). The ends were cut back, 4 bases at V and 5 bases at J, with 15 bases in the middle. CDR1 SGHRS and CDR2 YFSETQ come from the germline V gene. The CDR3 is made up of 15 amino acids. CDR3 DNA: TGCGCCAGCAGCCCCCGGGGACCAAAAACCGGGGAGCTGTTTTTT. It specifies CASSPRGPKTGELFF. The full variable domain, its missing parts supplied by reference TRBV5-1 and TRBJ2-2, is KAGVTQTPRYLIKTRGQQVTLSCSPISGHRSVSWYQQTPGQGLQFLFEYFSETQRNKGNFPGRFSGRQFSNSRSEMNVSTLELGDSALYLCASSPRGPKTGELFFGEGSRLTVL.

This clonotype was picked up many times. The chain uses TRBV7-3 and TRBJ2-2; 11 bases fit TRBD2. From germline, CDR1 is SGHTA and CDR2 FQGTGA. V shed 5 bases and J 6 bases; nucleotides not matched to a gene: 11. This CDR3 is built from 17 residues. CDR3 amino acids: CASSHQTSGRTAGELFF. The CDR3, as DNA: TGTGCCAGCAGCCACCAAACTAGCGGGAGAACAGCCGGGGAGCTGTTTTTT.

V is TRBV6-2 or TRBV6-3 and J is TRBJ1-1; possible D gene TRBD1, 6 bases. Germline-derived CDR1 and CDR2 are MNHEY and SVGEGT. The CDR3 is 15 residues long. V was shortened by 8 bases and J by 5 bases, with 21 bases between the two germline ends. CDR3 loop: CASLRRGGGVTEAFF. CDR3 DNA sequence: TGTGCCAGCCTCCGGAGGGGGGGCGGTGTAACTGAAGCTTTCTTT.

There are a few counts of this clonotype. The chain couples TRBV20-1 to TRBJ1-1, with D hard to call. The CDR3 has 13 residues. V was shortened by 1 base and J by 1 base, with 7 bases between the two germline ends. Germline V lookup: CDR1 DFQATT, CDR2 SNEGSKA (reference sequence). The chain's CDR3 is CSARGLPNTEAFF. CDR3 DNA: TGCAGTGCTAGAGGCCTGCCGAACACTGAAGCTTTCTTT.

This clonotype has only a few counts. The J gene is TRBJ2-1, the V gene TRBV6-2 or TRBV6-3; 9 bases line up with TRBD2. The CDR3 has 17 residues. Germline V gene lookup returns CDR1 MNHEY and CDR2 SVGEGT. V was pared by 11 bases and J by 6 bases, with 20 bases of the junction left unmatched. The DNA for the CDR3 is TGTGCCGTAAGGGGTAGCGGGAGTATTAGCGGGGGCAATGAGCAGTTCTTC. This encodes CAVRGSGSISGGNEQFF.

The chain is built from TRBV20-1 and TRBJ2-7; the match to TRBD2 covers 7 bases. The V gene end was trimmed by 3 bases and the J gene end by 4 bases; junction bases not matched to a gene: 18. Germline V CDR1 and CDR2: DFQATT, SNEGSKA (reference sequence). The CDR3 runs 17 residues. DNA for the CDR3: TGCAGTGCTAGGAACCCCTCTCGCGGACTAGAGCTGTACGAGCAGTACTTC. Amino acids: CSARNPSRGLELYEQYF.

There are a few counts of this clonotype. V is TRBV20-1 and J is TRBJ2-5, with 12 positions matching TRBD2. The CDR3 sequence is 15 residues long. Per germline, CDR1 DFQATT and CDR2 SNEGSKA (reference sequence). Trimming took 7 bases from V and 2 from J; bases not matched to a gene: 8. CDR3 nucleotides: TGCAGTGAATCTCCGACTAGCGGGGGACAAGAGACCCAGTACTTC. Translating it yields CSESPTSGGQETQYF.

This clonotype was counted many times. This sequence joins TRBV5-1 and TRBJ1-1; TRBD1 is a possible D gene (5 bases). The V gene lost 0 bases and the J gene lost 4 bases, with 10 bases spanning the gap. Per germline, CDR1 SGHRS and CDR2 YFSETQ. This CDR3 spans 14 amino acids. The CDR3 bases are TGCGCCAGCAGCTTGGGCGGGGGTATCACTGAAGCTTTCTTT. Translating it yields CASSLGGGITEAFF.

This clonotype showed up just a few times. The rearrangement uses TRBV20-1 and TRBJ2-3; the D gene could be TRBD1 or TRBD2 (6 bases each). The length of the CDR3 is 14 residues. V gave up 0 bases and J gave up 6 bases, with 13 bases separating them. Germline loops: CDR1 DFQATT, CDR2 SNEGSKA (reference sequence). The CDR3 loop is CSARDPGARDTQYF. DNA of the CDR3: TGCAGTGCTAGAGACCCGGGGGCGCGGGATACGCAGTATTTT.

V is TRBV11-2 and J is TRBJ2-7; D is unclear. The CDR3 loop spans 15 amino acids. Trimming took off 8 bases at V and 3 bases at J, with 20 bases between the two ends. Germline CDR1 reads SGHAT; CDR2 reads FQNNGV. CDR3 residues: CASRLGSTPFYEQYF. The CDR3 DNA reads TGTGCCAGCCGTCTGGGCTCGACGCCCTTCTACGAGCAGTACTTC.

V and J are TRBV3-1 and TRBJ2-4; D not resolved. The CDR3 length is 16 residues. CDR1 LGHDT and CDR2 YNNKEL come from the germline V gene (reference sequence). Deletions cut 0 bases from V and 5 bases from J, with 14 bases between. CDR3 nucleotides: TGTGCCAGCAGCCAAGATCGAAGGTTAAAGCAAAACATTCAGTACTTC. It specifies CASSQDRRLKQNIQYF.

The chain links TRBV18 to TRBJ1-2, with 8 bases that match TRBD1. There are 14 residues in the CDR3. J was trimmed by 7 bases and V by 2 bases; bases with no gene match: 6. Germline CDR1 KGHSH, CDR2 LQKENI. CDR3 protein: CASSPVPGGGGYTF. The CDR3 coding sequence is TGTGCCAGCTCACCAGTACCAGGGGGCGGTGGCTACACCTTC.

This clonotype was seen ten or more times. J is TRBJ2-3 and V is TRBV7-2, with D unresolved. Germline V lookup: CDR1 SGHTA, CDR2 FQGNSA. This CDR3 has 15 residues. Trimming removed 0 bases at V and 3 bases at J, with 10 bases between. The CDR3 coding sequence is TGTGCCAGCAGCTTAGCGCGAGTGGGGACAGATACGCAGTATTTT. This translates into CASSLARVGTDTQYF.

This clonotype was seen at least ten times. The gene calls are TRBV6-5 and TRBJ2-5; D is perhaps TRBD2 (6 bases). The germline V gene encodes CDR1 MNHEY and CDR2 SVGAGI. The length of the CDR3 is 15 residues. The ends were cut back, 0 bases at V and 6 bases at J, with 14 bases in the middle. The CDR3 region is CASSYSGGVGKTQYF. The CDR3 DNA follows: TGTGCCAGCAGTTACTCGGGGGGAGTTGGAAAGACCCAGTACTTC.

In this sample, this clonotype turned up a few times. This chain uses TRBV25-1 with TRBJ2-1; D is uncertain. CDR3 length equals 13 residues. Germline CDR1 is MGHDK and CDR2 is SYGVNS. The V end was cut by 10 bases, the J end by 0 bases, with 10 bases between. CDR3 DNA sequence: TGTGCCACCCTTCGGAGCTCCTACAATGAGCAGTTCTTC. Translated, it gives CATLRSSYNEQFF.

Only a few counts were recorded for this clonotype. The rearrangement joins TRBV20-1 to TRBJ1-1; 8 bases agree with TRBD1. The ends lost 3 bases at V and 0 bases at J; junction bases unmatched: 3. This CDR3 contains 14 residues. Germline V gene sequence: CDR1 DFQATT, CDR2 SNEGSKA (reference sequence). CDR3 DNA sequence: TGCAGTGCTAGTCAGGGGGCTGTGAACACTGAAGCTTTCTTT. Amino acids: CSASQGAVNTEAFF.

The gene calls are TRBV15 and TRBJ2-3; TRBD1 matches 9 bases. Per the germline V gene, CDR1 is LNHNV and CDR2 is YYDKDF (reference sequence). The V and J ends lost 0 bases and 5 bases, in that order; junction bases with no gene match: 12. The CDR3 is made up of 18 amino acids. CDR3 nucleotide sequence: TGTGCCACCAGCAGAGATTGGGGACAGGGCATTTCCTTAGATACGCAGTATTTT. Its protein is CATSRDWGQGISLDTQYF.